This T cell receptor (beta chain) was obtained from a study of OX40 agonist ivuxolimab in advanced cancers. The overall study: Dose-escalation patients' cancers were hepatocellular carcinoma, melanoma, renal cell or head and neck cancer.

Germline values: CDR1 SGHTA, CDR2 FQGNSA. The CDR3 runs to 15 residues. V lost 5 bases to trimming and J lost 5 bases, with 19 bases between them. Clones were sequenced by immunoSEQ multiplex PCR, and TCRdb holds only the in-frame ones, with some missing. The top ten clones hold around 5% of a sample with about 70,000 clones, roughly 78% of them seen once. This TCR derives from an adult with an advanced solid tumor such as melanoma, head and neck, liver or kidney cancer. V and J are TRBV7-2 and TRBJ2-7, with D perhaps given as TRBD1 or TRBD2 (5 bases each). The sequenced sample was CD4+ or CD8+ T cells sorted from blood, obtained in a trial of the OX40 agonist ivuxolimab. The CDR3 spells CASSLLPRGQHEQYF. CDR3 bases: TGTGCCAGCAGCCTCCTCCCACGGGGCCAGCACGAGCAGTACTTC.